This is a list of T cell receptor beta chains from one sample in a study of PD-1 blockade in classical Hodgkin lymphoma. Sequencing was performed with immunoSEQ multiplex PCR; in TCRdb, only in-frame clones are kept and a portion is missing. The sample comprises about 89,000 clones, 90% of which are singletons, and about 2.9% rests with the top ten. The sample consisted of peripheral blood mononuclear cells (PBMCs), taken before the fourth cycle of nivolumab. All receptors come from a human donor with classical Hodgkin lymphoma. Both conserved end residues are part of each CDR3. The D gene is left open where the match is weak. Clone size is stated in some rows and not others, as once, few, many or a class when expanded.

v_gene: TRBV21-1; d_gene: NA; j_gene: TRBJ2-5; abundance: NA; CDR3aa: CASKFPGQGEETQYF; CDR3nt: TGTGCCAGCAAGTTCCCGGGACAGGGAGAAGAGACCCAGTACTTC
v_gene: TRBV7-6; d_gene: TRBD1; j_gene: TRBJ2-5; abundance: NA; CDR3aa: CASSTNRGETQYF; CDR3nt: TGTGCCAGCAGCACCAACAGGGGCGAGACCCAGTACTTC
v_gene: TRBV19; d_gene: NA; j_gene: TRBJ2-7; abundance: few; CDR3aa: CASKGDTSYEQYF; CDR3nt: TGTGCCAGTAAAGGGGACACCTCCTACGAGCAGTACTTC
v_gene: TRBV7-8; d_gene: TRBD1; j_gene: TRBJ1-6; abundance: NA; CDR3aa: CASSSAQGAKSPLHF; CDR3nt: TGTGCCAGCAGTTCAGCACAGGGGGCGAAATCACCCCTCCACTTT
v_gene: TRBV14; d_gene: NA; j_gene: TRBJ1-1; abundance: NA; CDR3aa: CASSQDSIWIENTEAFF; CDR3nt: TGTGCCAGCAGCCAAGATTCAATCTGGATAGAAAACACTGAAGCTTTCTTT
v_gene: TRBV15; d_gene: TRBD2; j_gene: TRBJ2-3; abundance: NA; CDR3aa: CATSRDRLAGGGTDTQYF; CDR3nt: TGTGCCACCAGCAGAGATCGCCTAGCGGGGGGTGGCACAGATACGCAGTATTTT
v_gene: TRBV6-6; d_gene: NA; j_gene: TRBJ1-1; abundance: few; CDR3aa: CASGRGINTEAFF; CDR3nt: TGTGCCAGCGGAAGGGGTATAAACACTGAAGCTTTCTTT
v_gene: TRBV4-1; d_gene: TRBD2; j_gene: TRBJ2-1; abundance: NA; CDR3aa: CASSLIPGGEDEQFF; CDR3nt: TGCGCCAGCAGCCTAATTCCGGGGGGGGAGGATGAGCAGTTCTTC
v_gene: TRBV6-5; d_gene: NA; j_gene: TRBJ2-2; abundance: NA; CDR3aa: CASSYYHKNTGELFF; CDR3nt: TGTGCCAGCAGTTACTACCATAAGAACACCGGGGAGCTGTTTTTT
v_gene: TRBV10-3; d_gene: NA; j_gene: TRBJ2-7; abundance: once; CDR3aa: CAISELDSTYEQYF; CDR3nt: TGTGCCATCAGTGAGTTGGACAGCACCTACGAGCAGTACTTC
v_gene: TRBV5-6; d_gene: NA; j_gene: TRBJ2-7; abundance: NA; CDR3aa: CASSRVSYEQYF; CDR3nt: TGTGCCAGCAGTAGGGTGTCCTACGAGCAGTACTTC
v_gene: TRBV10-3; d_gene: NA; j_gene: TRBJ1-1; abundance: NA; CDR3aa: CAISPRDMNTEAFF; CDR3nt: TGTGCCATCAGTCCCAGGGACATGAACACTGAAGCTTTCTTT
v_gene: TRBV14; d_gene: NA; j_gene: TRBJ1-2; abundance: few; CDR3aa: CASSQDWVRLTEPNYGYTF; CDR3nt: TGTGCCAGCAGCCAAGATTGGGTTCGGTTGACAGAACCTAACTATGGCTACACCTTC
v_gene: TRBV7-6; d_gene: TRBD2; j_gene: TRBJ2-1; abundance: NA; CDR3aa: CASSTLIRGRDSYNEQFF; CDR3nt: TGTGCCAGCAGCACTCTAATCCGGGGGAGGGACTCCTACAATGAGCAGTTCTTC
v_gene: TRBV30; d_gene: TRBD1; j_gene: TRBJ2-3; abundance: NA; CDR3aa: CAWQTGLVGTDTQYF; CDR3nt: TGTGCCTGGCAGACAGGGCTGGTGGGCACAGATACGCAGTATTTT
v_gene: TRBV16; d_gene: TRBD1; j_gene: TRBJ1-3; abundance: NA; CDR3aa: CASSQSLATGDGNTIYF; CDR3nt: TGTGCCAGCAGCCAATCTTTAGCGACAGGGGATGGAAACACCATATATTTT
v_gene: TRBV27; d_gene: NA; j_gene: TRBJ1-1; abundance: once; CDR3aa: CASSVIGGGSTEAFF; CDR3nt: TGTGCCAGCAGTGTCATCGGGGGAGGGAGCACTGAAGCTTTCTTT
v_gene: TRBV29-1; d_gene: TRBD1; j_gene: TRBJ1-2; abundance: NA; CDR3aa: CSVAPGQGAYGYTF; CDR3nt: TGCAGCGTTGCTCCGGGACAGGGGGCCTATGGCTACACCTTC
v_gene: TRBV7-6; d_gene: NA; j_gene: TRBJ2-7; abundance: NA; CDR3aa: CASSLRSARATGYEQYF; CDR3nt: TGTGCCAGCAGCTTAAGGTCCGCCAGGGCGACCGGCTACGAGCAGTACTTC
v_gene: TRBV19; d_gene: NA; j_gene: TRBJ1-4; abundance: NA; CDR3aa: CATSSIQKLFF; CDR3nt: TGTGCTACCAGTTCAATCCAGAAACTGTTTTTT
v_gene: TRBV19; d_gene: NA; j_gene: TRBJ1-1; abundance: NA; CDR3aa: CASSSGMNTEAFF; CDR3nt: TGTGCCAGTAGTAGCGGTATGAACACTGAAGCTTTCTTT
v_gene: TRBV7-3; d_gene: TRBD2; j_gene: TRBJ2-4; abundance: NA; CDR3aa: CASSLKSRGGGVNIQYF; CDR3nt: TGTGCCAGCAGCTTAAAGTCCCGCGGGGGAGGGGTGAACATTCAGTACTTC
v_gene: TRBV7-9; d_gene: NA; j_gene: TRBJ1-1; abundance: NA; CDR3aa: CASSLEMWAFF; CDR3nt: TGTGCCAGCAGCTTGGAGATGTGGGCTTTCTTT
v_gene: TRBV5-1; d_gene: NA; j_gene: TRBJ1-1; abundance: NA; CDR3aa: CASSLNVNTEAFF; CDR3nt: TGCGCCAGCAGCCTAAACGTGAACACTGAAGCTTTCTTT
v_gene: TRBV19; d_gene: TRBD1; j_gene: TRBJ1-1; abundance: NA; CDR3aa: CASSIDRENTEAFF; CDR3nt: TGTGCCAGTAGTATTGACAGGGAGAACACTGAAGCTTTCTTT
v_gene: TRBV29-1; d_gene: NA; j_gene: TRBJ2-1; abundance: NA; CDR3aa: CSVGGSSYNEQFF; CDR3nt: TGCAGCGTTGGGGGGTCCTCCTACAATGAGCAGTTCTTC
v_gene: TRBV19; d_gene: NA; j_gene: TRBJ1-4; abundance: NA; CDR3aa: CASSLPDRGATNEKLFF; CDR3nt: TGTGCCAGTAGTCTTCCGGACAGAGGAGCAACTAATGAAAAACTGTTTTTT
v_gene: TRBV9; d_gene: TRBD1; j_gene: TRBJ2-7; abundance: NA; CDR3aa: CASSVAGTGAYEQYF; CDR3nt: TGTGCCAGCAGCGTAGCCGGGACAGGAGCCTACGAGCAGTACTTC
v_gene: TRBV28; d_gene: NA; j_gene: TRBJ2-7; abundance: NA; CDR3aa: CASRGGPEQYF; CDR3nt: TGTGCCAGCAGAGGTGGCCCCGAGCAGTACTTC
v_gene: TRBV27; d_gene: TRBD1; j_gene: TRBJ1-5; abundance: NA; CDR3aa: CASSRMDRADQPQHF; CDR3nt: TGTGCCAGCAGTCGGATGGACAGGGCTGATCAGCCCCAGCATTTT
v_gene: TRBV7-6; d_gene: TRBD1; j_gene: TRBJ2-7; abundance: NA; CDR3aa: CASSWKGQTYEQYF; CDR3nt: TGTGCCAGTAGTTGGAAGGGACAGACCTACGAGCAGTACTTC
v_gene: TRBV5-1; d_gene: TRBD1; j_gene: TRBJ2-7; abundance: NA; CDR3aa: CASSLQGAGGYEQYF; CDR3nt: TGCGCCAGCAGCTTGCAGGGGGCAGGGGGCTACGAGCAGTACTTC
v_gene: TRBV30; d_gene: NA; j_gene: TRBJ1-3; abundance: once; CDR3aa: CAWSGQALSGNTIYF; CDR3nt: TGTGCCTGGAGTGGACAGGCTCTCTCTGGAAACACCATATATTTT
v_gene: TRBV9; d_gene: NA; j_gene: TRBJ2-7; abundance: NA; CDR3aa: CASSGGTVGSYEQYF; CDR3nt: TGTGCCAGCAGCGGAGGGACGGTTGGATCCTACGAGCAGTACTTC
v_gene: TRBV4-3; d_gene: NA; j_gene: TRBJ1-3; abundance: once; CDR3aa: CASSQDEGRTGNTIYF; CDR3nt: TGCGCCAGCAGCCAAGATGAGGGTCGGACTGGAAACACCATATATTTT
v_gene: TRBV28; d_gene: NA; j_gene: TRBJ2-7; abundance: few; CDR3aa: CASSRTAGEQYF; CDR3nt: TGTGCCAGCAGTAGGACAGCAGGGGAGCAGTACTTC
v_gene: TRBV15; d_gene: NA; j_gene: TRBJ2-7; abundance: NA; CDR3aa: CATSRIGGVSYEQYF; CDR3nt: TGTGCCACCAGCCGCATAGGAGGGGTTTCCTACGAGCAGTACTTC
v_gene: TRBV10-1; d_gene: TRBD1; j_gene: TRBJ2-1; abundance: NA; CDR3aa: CASTVRDRGLDEQFF; CDR3nt: TGCGCCAGCACCGTCCGGGACAGGGGCTTGGATGAGCAGTTCTTC
v_gene: TRBV21-1; d_gene: NA; j_gene: TRBJ1-3; abundance: NA; CDR3aa: CAKSRRGNTIYF; CDR3nt: TGTGCCAAAAGCAGGCGCGGAAACACCATATATTTT
v_gene: TRBV19; d_gene: NA; j_gene: TRBJ2-2; abundance: NA; CDR3aa: CASSMTRGGGELFF; CDR3nt: TGTGCCAGTAGTATGACCAGGGGTGGCGGGGAGCTGTTTTTT
v_gene: TRBV4-2; d_gene: NA; j_gene: TRBJ2-2; abundance: NA; CDR3aa: CASSQEQSANTGELFF; CDR3nt: TGTGCCAGCAGCCAAGAGCAGTCTGCGAACACCGGGGAGCTGTTTTTT
v_gene: TRBV28; d_gene: NA; j_gene: TRBJ1-2; abundance: NA; CDR3aa: CASSFVTPRNYGYTF; CDR3nt: TGTGCCAGCAGTTTTGTGACCCCCAGGAACTATGGCTACACCTTC
v_gene: TRBV9; d_gene: NA; j_gene: TRBJ1-2; abundance: NA; CDR3aa: CASSVETDTHYGYTF; CDR3nt: TGTGCCAGCAGCGTAGAAACGGACACCCACTATGGCTACACCTTC
v_gene: TRBV2; d_gene: TRBD1; j_gene: TRBJ1-1; abundance: NA; CDR3aa: CASKPTREGAAEAFF; CDR3nt: TGTGCCAGCAAGCCCACCCGGGAGGGGGCGGCTGAAGCTTTCTTT
v_gene: TRBV11-2; d_gene: NA; j_gene: TRBJ2-7; abundance: NA; CDR3aa: CASSLYGVTYEQYF; CDR3nt: TGTGCCAGCAGCTTATACGGAGTCACCTACGAGCAGTACTTC